These 3 T cell receptor beta chains came from one sample sequenced in a study of control samples from healthy donors and cancer patients. This table comes from immunoSEQ multiplex PCR, and its TCRdb copy is limited to in-frame clones, with some not included. The sample records 350,000 to 450,000 clones, 90% being singletons. Sequenced material: PBMCs. Receptor source: a man aged 35 to 55 with head and neck cancer.

This clone showed up just a few times. The chain couples TRBV13 to TRBJ2-2; 9 bases align to TRBD1. The V gene's germline CDR1 is PRHDT and CDR2 FYEKMQ (reference sequence). The V and J ends lost 6 bases and 2 bases, in that order; junction bases with no gene match: 10. This CDR3 has 17 amino acids. Here the CDR3 DNA reads TGTGCCAGCAGGAATAGCGTGGGACAGGGTAACACCGGGGAGCTGTTTTTT. This gives the protein CASRNSVGQGNTGELFF. Together with reference TRBV13 and TRBJ2-2, the CDR3 gives the full variable domain: AAGVIQSPRHLIKEKRETATLKCYPIPRHDTVYWYQQGPGQDPQFLISFYEKMQSDKGSIPDRFSAQQFSDYHSELNMSSLELGDSALYFCASRNSVGQGNTGELFFGEGSRLTVL.

The CDR3 protein is CASSVDRAPYNEQFF. DNA of the CDR3: TGTGCCAGCAGCGTCGACAGGGCCCCCTACAATGAGCAGTTCTTC. The chain is built from TRBV7-3 and TRBJ2-1; 7 nucleotides match TRBD1. CDR1 is SGHTA and CDR2 is FQGTGA in the germline V gene. V lost 5 bases to trimming and J lost 2 bases; unmatched junction nucleotides: 6. The CDR3 extends over 15 amino acids.

The V and J genes are TRBV10-1 and TRBJ2-3; TRBD2 might be the D (7 bases). CDR1 and CDR2 from the germline V gene are WNHNN and SYGVQD (reference sequence). The ends were cut back, 3 bases at V and 0 bases at J, with 10 bases in the middle. This CDR3 is 15 amino acids long. CDR3 amino acids: CASSEGGGSTDTQYF. The CDR3 coding sequence is TGCGCCAGCAGTGAAGGGGGGGGCAGCACAGATACGCAGTATTTT.